The 4 T cell receptor beta chains below all came from one sample that was sequenced in a study of vaccination effects on CD4 cells after COVID-19. Under the ViraFEST assay, PBMC were stimulated with viral peptide pools so that antigen-specific CD4+ T cells expanded. Sequencing was performed afterwards. It was after approximately 11 days of culture that CD4+ T cells were isolated. PCR showed that the person got SARS-CoV-2 infection at some point between March and December 2020. Two doses of either BNT162b2 or mRNA-1273 were given to each participant. The table came from immunoSEQ multiplex PCR; TCRdb's copy has only in-frame clones and leaves some out. The table includes 13,000 to 15,000 clones, over 70% detected once. The antigens these receptors bind are not known. This specimen was CD4+ T cells from PBMCs cultured with SARS-CoV-2 spike peptides, taken after COVID-19 vaccination. These receptors came from a human donor who had a prior SARS-CoV-2 infection.

The V and J genes are TRBV21-1 and TRBJ2-7; the D call of TRBD1 is as the table states it, not checked on the DNA. TRBV21-1 is assigned pseudogene status. This CDR3 contains 13 residues. The CDR3 nucleotides are TGTGCCACCCCGGGACAGGGCCGATACGAGCAGTACTTC. As protein: CATPGQGRYEQYF.

This chain joins TRBV13 and TRBJ2-5; 11 bases match TRBD2. Germline CDR1 is PRHDT and CDR2 is FYEKMQ (reference sequence). V shed 3 bases, J shed 3 bases, and the junction held 9 bases outside the gene matches. The length of the CDR3 is 17 residues. The CDR3 spells CASSFYTSGGSEETQYF. CDR3 DNA sequence: TGTGCCAGCAGCTTTTACACTAGCGGGGGTTCTGAAGAGACCCAGTACTTC.

V is TRBV7-9 and J is TRBJ2-5, with 10 bases identical to TRBD2. This CDR3 is 16 amino acids long. With V trimmed by 4 bases and J by 5 bases, 10 bases remained unmatched. Looked up from germline, CDR1 is SEHNR and CDR2 is FQNEAQ (reference sequence). CDR3 sequence: CASSSRLAGGGETQYF. Here the CDR3 DNA reads TGTGCCAGCAGCTCCCGACTAGCGGGTGGGGGGGAGACCCAGTACTTC.

The rearrangement joins TRBV20-1 to TRBJ2-1, with 12 bases identical to TRBD2. V shed 3 bases and J 10 bases; nucleotides not matched to a gene: 10. Germline values: CDR1 DFQATT, CDR2 SNEGSKA (reference sequence). This CDR3 spans 15 amino acids. The CDR3 sequence is CSASKLAGGGSEQFF. The CDR3 nucleotides are TGCAGTGCTAGTAAGCTAGCGGGAGGGGGGAGCGAGCAGTTCTTC.